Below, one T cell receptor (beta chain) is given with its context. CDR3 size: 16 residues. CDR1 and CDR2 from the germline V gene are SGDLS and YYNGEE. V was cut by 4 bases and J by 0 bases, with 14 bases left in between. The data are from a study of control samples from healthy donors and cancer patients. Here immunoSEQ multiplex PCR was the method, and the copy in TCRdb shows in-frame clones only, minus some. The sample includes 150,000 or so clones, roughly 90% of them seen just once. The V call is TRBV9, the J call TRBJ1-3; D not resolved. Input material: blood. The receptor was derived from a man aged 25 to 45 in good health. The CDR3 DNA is TGTGCCAGCAGCCTTGGAGGCGCGAACTCTGGAAACACCATATATTTT. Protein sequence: CASSLGGANSGNTIYF. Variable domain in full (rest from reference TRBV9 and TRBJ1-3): DSGVTQTPKHLITATGQRVTLRCSPRSGDLSVYWYQQSLDQGLQFLIQYYNGEERAKGNILERFSAQQFPDLHSELNLSSLELGDSALYFCASSLGGANSGNTIYFGEGSWLTVV.